This T cell receptor (beta chain) was obtained from a study of blood T cell repertoires in COVID-19. Study summary: The analysed material was cDNA or gDNA that came from T cells, B-cell-depleted T cells, or PBMCs.

Individuals aged 18 to 89 years were recruited from roughly 23 US areas. Donors in Cohort 3 who had recovered were those with two negative PCRs, healthcare professional clearance, or resolution of their symptoms. There are 15 residues in the CDR3. The ends lost 1 base at V and 1 base at J; junction bases unmatched: 3. The germline CDR1 and CDR2 sequences are SGHVS and FNYEAQ. The method was immunoSEQ multiplex PCR; TCRdb's version includes in-frame clones alone and lacks a portion of them. The sample contains hundreds of thousands of clones, 65% to 85% of which appear only once. The chain uses TRBV7-6 and TRBJ1-1; 7 bases align to TRBD1. This clonotype was sampled from a woman in her thirties or forties who had recovered from COVID-19. Specimen: PBMCs or T cells enriched from blood (not recorded which). The CDR3 DNA reads as TGTGCCAGCAGCTTAGGCCAGGGGGGGAACACTGAAGCTTTCTTT. Translation: CASSLGQGGNTEAFF.